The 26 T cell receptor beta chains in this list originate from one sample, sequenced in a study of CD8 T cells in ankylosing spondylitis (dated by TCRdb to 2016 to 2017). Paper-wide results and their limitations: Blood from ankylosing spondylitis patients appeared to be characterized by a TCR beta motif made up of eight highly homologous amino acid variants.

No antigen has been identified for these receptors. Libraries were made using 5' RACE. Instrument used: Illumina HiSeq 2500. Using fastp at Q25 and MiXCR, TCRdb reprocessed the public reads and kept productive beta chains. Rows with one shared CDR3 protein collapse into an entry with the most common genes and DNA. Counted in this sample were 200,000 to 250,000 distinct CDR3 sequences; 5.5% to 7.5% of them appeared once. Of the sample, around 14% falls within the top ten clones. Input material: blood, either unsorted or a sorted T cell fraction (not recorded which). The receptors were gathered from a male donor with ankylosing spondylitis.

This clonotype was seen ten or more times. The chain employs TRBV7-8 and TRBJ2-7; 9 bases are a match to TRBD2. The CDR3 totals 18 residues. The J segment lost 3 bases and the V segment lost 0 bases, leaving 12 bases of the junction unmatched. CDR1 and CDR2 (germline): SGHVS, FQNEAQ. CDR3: CASSLALVGTSRYYEQYF. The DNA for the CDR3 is TGTGCCAGCAGCTTAGCGCTCGTAGGGACTAGCCGTTACTACGAGCAGTACTTC. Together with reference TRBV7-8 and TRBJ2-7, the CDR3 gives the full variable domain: GAGVSQSPRYKVAKRGQDVALRCDPISGHVSLFWYQQALGQGPEFLTYFQNEAQLDKSGLPSDRFFAERPEGSVSTLKIQRTQQEDSAVYLCASSLALVGTSRYYEQYFGPGTRLTVT.

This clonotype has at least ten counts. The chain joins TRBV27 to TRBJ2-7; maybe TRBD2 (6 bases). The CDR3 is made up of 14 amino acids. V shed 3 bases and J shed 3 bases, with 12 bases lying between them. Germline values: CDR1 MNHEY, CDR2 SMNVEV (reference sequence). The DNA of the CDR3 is TGTGCCAGCAGTTTGGAGGGGACCTTCTACGAGCAGTACTTC. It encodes CASSLEGTFYEQYF.

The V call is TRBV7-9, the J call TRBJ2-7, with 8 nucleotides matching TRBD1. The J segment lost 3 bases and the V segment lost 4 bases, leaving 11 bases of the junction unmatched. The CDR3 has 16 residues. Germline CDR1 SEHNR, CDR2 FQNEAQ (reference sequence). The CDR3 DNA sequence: TGTGCCAGCAGCTGGGCTGGGACAGGAGACTACTACGAGCAGTACTTC. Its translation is CASSWAGTGDYYEQYF.

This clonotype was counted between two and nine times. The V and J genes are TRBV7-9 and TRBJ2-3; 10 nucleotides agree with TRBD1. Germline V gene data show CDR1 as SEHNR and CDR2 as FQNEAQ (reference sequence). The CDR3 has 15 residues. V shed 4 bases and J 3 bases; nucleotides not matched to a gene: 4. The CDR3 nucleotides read TGTGCCAGCAGCTCCGGGACAGGGGATACAGATACGCAGTATTTT. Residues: CASSSGTGDTDTQYF.

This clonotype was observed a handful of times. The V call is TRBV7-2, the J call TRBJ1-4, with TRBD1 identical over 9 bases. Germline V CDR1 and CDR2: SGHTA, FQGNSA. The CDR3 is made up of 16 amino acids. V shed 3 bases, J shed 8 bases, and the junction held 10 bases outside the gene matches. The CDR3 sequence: CASSFAPGQGKEKLFF. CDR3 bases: TGTGCCAGCAGCTTCGCTCCGGGACAGGGAAAGGAAAAACTGTTTTTT.

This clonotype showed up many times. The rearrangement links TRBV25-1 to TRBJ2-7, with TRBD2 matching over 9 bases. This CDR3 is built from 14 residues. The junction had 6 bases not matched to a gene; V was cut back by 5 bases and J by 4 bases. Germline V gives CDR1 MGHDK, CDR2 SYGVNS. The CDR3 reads CASSFSGGIYEQYF. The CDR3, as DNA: TGTGCCAGCAGTTTTAGCGGGGGAATATACGAGCAGTACTTC.

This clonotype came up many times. CDR3 nucleotide sequence: TGTGCCAGCAGCTTGGTTAGGGGGAATGAGCAGTTCTTC. It codes for CASSLVRGNEQFF. This chain links TRBV5-6 with TRBJ2-1, with a possible D match to TRBD1 (6 bases). This CDR3 is 13 amino acids long. Germline assignment: CDR1 SGHDT and CDR2 YYEEEE. V gave up 0 bases and J gave up 7 bases, with 8 bases separating them.

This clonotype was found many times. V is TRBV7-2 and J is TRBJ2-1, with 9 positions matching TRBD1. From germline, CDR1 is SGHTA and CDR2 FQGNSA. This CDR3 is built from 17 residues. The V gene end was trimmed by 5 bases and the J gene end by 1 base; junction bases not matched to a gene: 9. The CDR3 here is CASSAFRGTGSYNEQFF. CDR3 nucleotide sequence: TGTGCCAGCAGCGCTTTTCGGGGGACAGGGTCCTACAATGAGCAGTTCTTC.

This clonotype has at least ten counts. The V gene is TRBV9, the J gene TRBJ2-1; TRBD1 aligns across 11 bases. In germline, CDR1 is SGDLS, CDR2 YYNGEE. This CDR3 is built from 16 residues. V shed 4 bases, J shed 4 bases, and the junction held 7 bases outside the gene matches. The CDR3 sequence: CASSPRTGGLYNEQFF. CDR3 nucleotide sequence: TGTGCCAGCAGCCCCAGGACAGGGGGCTTGTACAATGAGCAGTTCTTC.

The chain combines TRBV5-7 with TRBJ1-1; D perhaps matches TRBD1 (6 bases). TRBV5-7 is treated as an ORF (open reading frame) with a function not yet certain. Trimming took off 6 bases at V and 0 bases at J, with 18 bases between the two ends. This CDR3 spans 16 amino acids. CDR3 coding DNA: TGTGCCAGCAACAAGCCCGGACAGATCATGAACACTGAAGCTTTCTTT. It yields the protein CASNKPGQIMNTEAFF.

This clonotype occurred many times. CDR3 loop: CASSEWTEQYF. The CDR3 bases are TGCGCCAGCAGTGAGTGGACCGAGCAGTACTTC. The chain combines TRBV10-2 with TRBJ2-7; D unclear. The CDR3 has 11 amino acids. Germline CDR1 and CDR2: WSHSY and SAAADI. Trimming took off 1 base at V and 6 bases at J, with 4 bases between the two ends.

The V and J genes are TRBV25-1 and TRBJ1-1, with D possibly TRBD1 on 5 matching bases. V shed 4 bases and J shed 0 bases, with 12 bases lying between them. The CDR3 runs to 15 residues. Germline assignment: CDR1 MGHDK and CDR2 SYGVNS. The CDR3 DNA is TGTGCCAGCAGTGGGCGGGACGGACTGAACACTGAAGCTTTCTTT. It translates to CASSGRDGLNTEAFF.

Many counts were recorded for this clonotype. CDR3 sequence: CASSLGGEGISNQPQHF. For the CDR3, the DNA is TGTGCCAGCAGCTTAGGGGGTGAGGGGATAAGCAATCAGCCCCAGCATTTT. The J gene is TRBJ1-5, the V gene TRBV7-6; TRBD1 is a possible D gene (5 bases). This CDR3 is built from 17 residues. Trimming shortened V by 1 base and J by 1 base, and 14 bases separated the two germline ends. Germline-derived CDR1 and CDR2 are SGHVS and FNYEAQ. The variable domain in full, with the rest retrieved from reference TRBV7-6 and TRBJ1-5, is GAGVSQSPRYKVTKRGQDVALRCDPISGHVSLYWYRQALGQGPEFLTYFNYEAQQDKSGLPNDRFSAERPEGSISTLTIQRTEQRDSAMYRCASSLGGEGISNQPQHFGDGTRLSIL.

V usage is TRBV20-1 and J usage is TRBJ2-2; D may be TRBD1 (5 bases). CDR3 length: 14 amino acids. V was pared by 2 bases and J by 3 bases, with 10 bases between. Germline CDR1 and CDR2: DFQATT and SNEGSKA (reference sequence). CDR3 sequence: CSARQGRYTGELFF. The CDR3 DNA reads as TGCAGTGCTAGACAGGGCCGGTACACCGGGGAGCTGTTTTTT.

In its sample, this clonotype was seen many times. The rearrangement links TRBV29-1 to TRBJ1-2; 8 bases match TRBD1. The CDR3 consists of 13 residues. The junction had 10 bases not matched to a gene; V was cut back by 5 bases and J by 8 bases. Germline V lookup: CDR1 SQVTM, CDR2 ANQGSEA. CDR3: CSVRDQGARGYTF. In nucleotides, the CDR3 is TGCAGCGTTCGAGATCAGGGGGCAAGGGGCTACACCTTC.

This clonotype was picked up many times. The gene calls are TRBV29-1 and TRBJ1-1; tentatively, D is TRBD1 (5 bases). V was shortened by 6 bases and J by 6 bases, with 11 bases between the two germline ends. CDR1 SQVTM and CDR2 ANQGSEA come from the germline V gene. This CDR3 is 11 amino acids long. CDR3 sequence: CSVLRAPEAFF. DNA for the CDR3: TGCAGCGTCCTCAGGGCCCCTGAAGCTTTCTTT.

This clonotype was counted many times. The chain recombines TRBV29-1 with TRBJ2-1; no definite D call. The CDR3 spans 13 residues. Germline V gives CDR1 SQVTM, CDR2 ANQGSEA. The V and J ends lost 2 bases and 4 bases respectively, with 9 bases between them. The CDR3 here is CSVEFRLYNEQFF. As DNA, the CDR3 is TGCAGCGTTGAATTTAGGTTGTACAATGAGCAGTTCTTC.

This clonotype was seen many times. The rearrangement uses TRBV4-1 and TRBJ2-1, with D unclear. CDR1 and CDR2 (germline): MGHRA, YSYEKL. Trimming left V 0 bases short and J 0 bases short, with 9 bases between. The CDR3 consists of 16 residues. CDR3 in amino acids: CASSQEPPPSYNEQFF. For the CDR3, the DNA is TGCGCCAGCAGCCAAGAGCCACCTCCCTCCTACAATGAGCAGTTCTTC.

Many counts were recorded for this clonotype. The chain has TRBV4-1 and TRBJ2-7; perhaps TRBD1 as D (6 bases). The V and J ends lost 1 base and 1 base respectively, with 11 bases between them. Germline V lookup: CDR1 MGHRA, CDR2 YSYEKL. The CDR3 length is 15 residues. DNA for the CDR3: TGCGCCAGCAGCCAAGCTGGGGGCTGGTCCTACGAGCAGTACTTC. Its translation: CASSQAGGWSYEQYF.

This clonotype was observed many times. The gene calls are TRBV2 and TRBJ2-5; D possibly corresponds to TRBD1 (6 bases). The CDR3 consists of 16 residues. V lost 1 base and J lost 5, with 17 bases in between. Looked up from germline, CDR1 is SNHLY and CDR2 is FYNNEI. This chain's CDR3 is CASSEGTASRVETQYF. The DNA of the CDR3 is TGTGCCAGCAGTGAAGGGACAGCTTCTCGGGTGGAGACCCAGTACTTC.

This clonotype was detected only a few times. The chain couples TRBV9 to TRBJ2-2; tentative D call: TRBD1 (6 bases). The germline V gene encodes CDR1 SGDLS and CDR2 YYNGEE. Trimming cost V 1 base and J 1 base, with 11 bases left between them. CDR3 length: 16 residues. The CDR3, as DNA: TGTGCCAGCAGCGTATGGAGGACAGAGAACACCGGGGAGCTGTTTTTT. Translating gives CASSVWRTENTGELFF.

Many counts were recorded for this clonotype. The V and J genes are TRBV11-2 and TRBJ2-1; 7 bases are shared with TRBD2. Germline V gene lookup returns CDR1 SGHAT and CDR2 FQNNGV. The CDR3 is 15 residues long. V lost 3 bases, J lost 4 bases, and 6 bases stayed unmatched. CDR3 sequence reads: CASSFTRDYYNEQFF. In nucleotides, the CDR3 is TGTGCCAGCAGCTTCACACGGGACTATTACAATGAGCAGTTCTTC. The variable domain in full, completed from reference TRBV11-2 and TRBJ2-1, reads EAGVAQSPRYKIIEKRQSVAFWCNPISGHATLYWYQQILGQGPKLLIQFQNNGVVDDSQLPKDRFSAERLKGVDSTLKIQPAKLEDSAVYLCASSFTRDYYNEQFFGPGTRLTVL.

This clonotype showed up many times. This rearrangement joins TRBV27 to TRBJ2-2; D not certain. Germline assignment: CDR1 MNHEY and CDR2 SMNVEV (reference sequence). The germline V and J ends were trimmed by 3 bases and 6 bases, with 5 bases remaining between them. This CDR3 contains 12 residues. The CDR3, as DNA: TGTGCCAGCAGTTTCCCCGCCGGGGAGCTGTTTTTT. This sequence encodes CASSFPAGELFF.

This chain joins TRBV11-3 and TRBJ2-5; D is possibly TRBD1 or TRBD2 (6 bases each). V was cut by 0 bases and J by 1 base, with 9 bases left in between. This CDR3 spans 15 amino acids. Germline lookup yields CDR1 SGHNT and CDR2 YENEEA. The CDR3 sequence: CASSLDGGGQETQYF. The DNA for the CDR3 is TGTGCCAGCAGCTTAGATGGAGGGGGCCAAGAGACCCAGTACTTC. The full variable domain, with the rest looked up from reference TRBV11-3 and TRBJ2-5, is EAGVVQSPRYKIIEKKQPVAFWCNPISGHNTLYWYLQNLGQGPELLIRYENEEAVDDSQLPKDRFSAERLKGVDSTLKIQPAELGDSAVYLCASSLDGGGQETQYFGPGTRLLVL.

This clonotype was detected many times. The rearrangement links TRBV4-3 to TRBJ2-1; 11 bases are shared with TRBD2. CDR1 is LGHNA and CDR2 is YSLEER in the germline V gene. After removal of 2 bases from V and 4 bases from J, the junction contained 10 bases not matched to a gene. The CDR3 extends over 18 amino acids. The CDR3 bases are TGCGCCAGCAGCCAATCAGCTGGGCCTAGCGGGAGGTACAATGAGCAGTTCTTC. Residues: CASSQSAGPSGRYNEQFF.

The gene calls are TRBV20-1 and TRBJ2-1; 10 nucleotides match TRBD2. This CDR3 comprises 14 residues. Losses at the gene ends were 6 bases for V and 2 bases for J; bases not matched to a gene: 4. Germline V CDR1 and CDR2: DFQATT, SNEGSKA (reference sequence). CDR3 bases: TGCAGTGCCACCACTAGCGGGGCCTACAATGAGCAGTTCTTC. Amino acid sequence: CSATTSGAYNEQFF.